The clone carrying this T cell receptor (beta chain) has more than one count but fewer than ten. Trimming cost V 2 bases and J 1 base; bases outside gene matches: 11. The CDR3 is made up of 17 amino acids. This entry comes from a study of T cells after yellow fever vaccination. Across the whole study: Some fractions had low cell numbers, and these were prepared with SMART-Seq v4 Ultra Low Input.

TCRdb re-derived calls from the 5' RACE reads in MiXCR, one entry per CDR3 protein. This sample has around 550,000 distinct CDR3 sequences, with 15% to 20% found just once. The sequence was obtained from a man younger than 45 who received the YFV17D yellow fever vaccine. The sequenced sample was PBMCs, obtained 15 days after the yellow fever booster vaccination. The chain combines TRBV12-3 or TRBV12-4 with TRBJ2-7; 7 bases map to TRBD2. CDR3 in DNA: TGTGCCAGCAGTTTAAAAAGATTGGGGAGGGGATCCTACGAGCAGTACTTC. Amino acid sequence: CASSLKRLGRGSYEQYF.